The clone carrying this TCR beta chain was found once. Generated by immunoSEQ multiplex PCR, the TCRdb table keeps only in-frame clones and is missing some. The sample has about 160,000 clones; about 90% are singletons. The sample belongs to a study of blood T cell repertoires in COVID-19. As for the study in general: Spain, Italy and the United States supplied samples that represented acute and convalescent COVID-19.

CDR3 length: 15 residues. V was clipped by 7 bases and J by 4 bases; unmatched bases: 11. The germline V gene has CDR1 WSHSY and CDR2 SAAADI. The sequenced material came from peripheral blood. This sequence was found in a man aged 30 to 39 with COVID-19, enrolled during active disease. V gene TRBV10-2 combines with J gene TRBJ1-2; TRBD1 matches 8 bases. The CDR3 DNA sequence: TGCGCCAGCACGGGGGGCAGGGGGCGCGGCTATGGCTACACCTTC. It is translated as CASTGGRGRGYGYTF.